A selection of T cell receptor beta chains follows, all from one sample in a study of OX40 agonist ivuxolimab in advanced cancers. TCRdb's table, derived via immunoSEQ multiplex PCR, lists solely in-frame clones and lacks some. The sample has 70,000 or so clones; roughly nine tenths are singletons. The sample here was CD4+ or CD8+ T cells sorted from blood, taken in a trial of the OX40 agonist ivuxolimab. Receptors originate from an adult with an advanced solid tumor such as melanoma, head and neck, liver or kidney cancer. Both conserved end residues are part of each CDR3. Each record gives: V gene, clone size, J gene, D gene, CDR3 protein, CDR3 DNA. A D gene is named only where the DNA matches it firmly. The size field is filled for only some rows; it gives once, few, many or a size class.

v_call: TRBV7-2; clone_size: few; j_call: TRBJ1-1; d_call: NA; cdr3_aa: CASSIQRNTEAFF; cdr3_nt: TGTGCCAGCAGTATACAACGTAACACTGAAGCTTTCTTT
v_call: TRBV2; clone_size: NA; j_call: TRBJ1-2; d_call: NA; cdr3_aa: CASRPDSENYGYTF; cdr3_nt: TGTGCCAGCAGGCCGGACAGCGAGAACTATGGCTACACCTTC
v_call: TRBV28; clone_size: NA; j_call: TRBJ1-1; d_call: NA; cdr3_aa: CASFTQEMNTEAFF; cdr3_nt: TGTGCCAGTTTTACACAGGAGATGAACACTGAAGCTTTCTTT
v_call: TRBV10-3; clone_size: NA; j_call: TRBJ2-7; d_call: NA; cdr3_aa: CAISESQGRYEQYF; cdr3_nt: TGTGCCATCAGTGAGTCTCAGGGGAGGTACGAGCAGTACTTC
v_call: TRBV18; clone_size: NA; j_call: TRBJ2-1; d_call: NA; cdr3_aa: CASSPRIEEQFF; cdr3_nt: TGTGCCAGCTCTCCCAGGATTGAGGAGCAGTTCTTC
v_call: TRBV19; clone_size: NA; j_call: TRBJ2-1; d_call: TRBD1; cdr3_aa: CASSPREGDRLGEEYNEQFF; cdr3_nt: TGTGCCAGTAGTCCCAGAGAGGGGGACAGGCTGGGGGAGGAGTACAATGAGCAGTTCTTC
v_call: TRBV30; clone_size: few; j_call: TRBJ1-6; d_call: NA; cdr3_aa: CAWSGRHSPLHF; cdr3_nt: TGTGCCTGGAGCGGCAGACACTCACCCCTCCACTTT
v_call: TRBV2; clone_size: NA; j_call: TRBJ1-6; d_call: NA; cdr3_aa: CASSERGGENSPLHF; cdr3_nt: TGTGCCAGCAGTGAAAGGGGGGGAGAGAATTCACCCCTCCACTTT
v_call: TRBV28; clone_size: NA; j_call: TRBJ1-5; d_call: NA; cdr3_aa: CASSGQGGQPQHF; cdr3_nt: TGTGCCAGCAGTGGGCAGGGCGGGCAGCCCCAGCATTTT
v_call: TRBV11-2; clone_size: NA; j_call: TRBJ1-1; d_call: NA; cdr3_aa: CASSLGDSTEAFF; cdr3_nt: TGTGCCAGCAGCTTAGGCGACAGCACTGAAGCTTTCTTT
v_call: TRBV6-5; clone_size: once; j_call: TRBJ1-5; d_call: NA; cdr3_aa: CASSYSTTYNQPQHF; cdr3_nt: TGTGCCAGCAGTTACTCGACGACCTACAATCAGCCCCAGCATTTT
v_call: TRBV14; clone_size: NA; j_call: TRBJ2-7; d_call: NA; cdr3_aa: CASSQGLTAAYEQYF; cdr3_nt: TGTGCCAGCAGCCAAGGATTGACAGCAGCTTACGAGCAGTACTTC
v_call: TRBV19; clone_size: NA; j_call: TRBJ1-2; d_call: NA; cdr3_aa: CASRPNRAGGYGYTF; cdr3_nt: TGTGCCAGTAGGCCAAACAGGGCAGGCGGCTATGGCTACACCTTC
v_call: TRBV5-4; clone_size: NA; j_call: TRBJ2-1; d_call: NA; cdr3_aa: CASSFGLVARYNEQFF; cdr3_nt: TGTGCCAGCAGCTTTGGGTTGGTGGCCCGCTACAATGAGCAGTTCTTC
v_call: TRBV18; clone_size: NA; j_call: TRBJ2-7; d_call: NA; cdr3_aa: CASSPGPQSEQYF; cdr3_nt: TGTGCCAGCTCACCGGGACCGCAGAGCGAGCAGTACTTC
v_call: TRBV7-2; clone_size: once; j_call: TRBJ2-1; d_call: TRBD2; cdr3_aa: CASSPRVSGRGNEQFF; cdr3_nt: TGTGCCAGCAGCCCTAGGGTTAGCGGGAGGGGCAATGAGCAGTTCTTC
v_call: TRBV20-1; clone_size: NA; j_call: TRBJ2-3; d_call: NA; cdr3_aa: CSARTTGTQYF; cdr3_nt: TGCAGTGCTAGGACGACTGGTACGCAGTATTTT
v_call: TRBV5-6; clone_size: once; j_call: TRBJ2-1; d_call: NA; cdr3_aa: CASSSEAFNEQFF; cdr3_nt: TGTGCCAGCAGCTCGGAGGCGTTTAATGAGCAGTTCTTC
v_call: TRBV28; clone_size: NA; j_call: TRBJ1-5; d_call: NA; cdr3_aa: CASSPTTGIYSNQPQHF; cdr3_nt: TGTGCCAGCAGTCCAACGACAGGAATCTATAGCAATCAGCCCCAGCATTTT
v_call: TRBV19; clone_size: NA; j_call: TRBJ2-3; d_call: TRBD2; cdr3_aa: CASSAGTSEGTDTQYF; cdr3_nt: TGTGCCAGTAGTGCCGGGACTAGCGAAGGCACAGATACGCAGTATTTT
v_call: TRBV28; clone_size: NA; j_call: TRBJ2-2; d_call: NA; cdr3_aa: CASSFGGYTGELFF; cdr3_nt: TGTGCCAGCAGTTTCGGCGGTTACACCGGGGAGCTGTTTTTT
v_call: TRBV6-1; clone_size: once; j_call: TRBJ2-3; d_call: TRBD1; cdr3_aa: CASSDLPGQGAGTQYF; cdr3_nt: TGTGCCAGCAGTGACCTGCCGGGACAGGGGGCAGGTACGCAGTATTTT
v_call: TRBV7-2; clone_size: NA; j_call: TRBJ2-3; d_call: NA; cdr3_aa: CASSRWGGDNTDTQYF; cdr3_nt: TGTGCCAGCAGCCGTTGGGGAGGGGACAACACAGATACGCAGTATTTT
v_call: TRBV4-3; clone_size: NA; j_call: TRBJ1-3; d_call: TRBD1; cdr3_aa: CASSQEITGESGNTIYF; cdr3_nt: TGCGCCAGCAGCCAAGAAATAACAGGGGAATCTGGAAACACCATATATTTT
v_call: TRBV2; clone_size: NA; j_call: TRBJ2-7; d_call: TRBD1; cdr3_aa: CASRGRGQGSYEQYF; cdr3_nt: TGTGCCAGCAGGGGGAGAGGACAGGGATCCTACGAGCAGTACTTC
v_call: TRBV10-3; clone_size: NA; j_call: TRBJ2-7; d_call: NA; cdr3_aa: CAISEGQSYYEQYF; cdr3_nt: TGTGCCATCAGTGAAGGACAGTCATACTACGAGCAGTACTTC
v_call: TRBV5-1; clone_size: NA; j_call: TRBJ1-1; d_call: NA; cdr3_aa: CASSFQGGDTEAFF; cdr3_nt: TGCGCCAGCAGCTTCCAGGGCGGGGACACTGAAGCTTTCTTT
v_call: TRBV5-8; clone_size: NA; j_call: TRBJ1-6; d_call: NA; cdr3_aa: CASSLRTNSPLHF; cdr3_nt: TGTGCCAGCAGCCTGAGGACCAATTCACCCCTCCACTTT
v_call: TRBV12-5; clone_size: NA; j_call: TRBJ2-2; d_call: NA; cdr3_aa: CASGLVRGGSGELFF; cdr3_nt: TGTGCTAGTGGTTTGGTAAGAGGTGGATCCGGGGAGCTGTTTTTT
v_call: TRBV9; clone_size: NA; j_call: TRBJ2-5; d_call: NA; cdr3_aa: CASSVAALVRETQYF; cdr3_nt: TGTGCCAGCAGCGTAGCAGCGCTAGTACGAGAGACCCAGTACTTC
v_call: TRBV19; clone_size: NA; j_call: TRBJ1-5; d_call: NA; cdr3_aa: CASSALFQPQHF; cdr3_nt: TGTGCCAGTAGTGCCCTGTTTCAGCCCCAGCATTTT
v_call: TRBV28; clone_size: few; j_call: TRBJ1-5; d_call: NA; cdr3_aa: CASSRPGLNQPQHF; cdr3_nt: TGTGCCAGCAGTCGGCCGGGCCTAAATCAGCCCCAGCATTTT
v_call: TRBV19; clone_size: few; j_call: TRBJ1-4; d_call: NA; cdr3_aa: CATARGGTTNEKLFF; cdr3_nt: TGTGCCACCGCCCGGGGGGGGACAACTAATGAAAAACTGTTTTTT
v_call: TRBV30; clone_size: NA; j_call: TRBJ2-1; d_call: NA; cdr3_aa: CAWSVLGPLGAANEQFF; cdr3_nt: TGTGCCTGGAGTGTCCTCGGGCCGCTAGGAGCCGCTAATGAGCAGTTCTTC
v_call: TRBV28; clone_size: NA; j_call: TRBJ2-7; d_call: TRBD2; cdr3_aa: CASSSPSGRGEQYF; cdr3_nt: TGTGCCAGCAGTTCACCTAGCGGGAGAGGGGAGCAGTACTTC
v_call: TRBV20-1; clone_size: NA; j_call: TRBJ1-1; d_call: NA; cdr3_aa: CSARQNTEAFF; cdr3_nt: TGCAGTGCTAGACAGAACACTGAAGCTTTCTTT
v_call: TRBV2; clone_size: few; j_call: TRBJ2-3; d_call: NA; cdr3_aa: CASATTSTDTQYF; cdr3_nt: TGTGCCAGCGCAACTACTAGCACAGATACGCAGTATTTT
v_call: TRBV9; clone_size: NA; j_call: TRBJ2-1; d_call: NA; cdr3_aa: CASSVAIASYNEQFF; cdr3_nt: TGTGCCAGCAGCGTAGCTATCGCTAGCTACAATGAGCAGTTCTTC
v_call: TRBV7-3; clone_size: NA; j_call: TRBJ2-7; d_call: NA; cdr3_aa: CASSLWQGPAEQYF; cdr3_nt: TGTGCCAGCAGCTTATGGCAGGGCCCGGCCGAGCAGTACTTC
v_call: TRBV28; clone_size: NA; j_call: TRBJ1-3; d_call: NA; cdr3_aa: CASSSLGRNTIYF; cdr3_nt: TGTGCCAGCAGTTCGCTTGGGAGGAACACCATATATTTT
v_call: TRBV7-2; clone_size: few; j_call: TRBJ2-7; d_call: TRBD1; cdr3_aa: CASSLAPKRTGPYEQYF; cdr3_nt: TGTGCCAGCAGCTTGGCCCCGAAAAGGACAGGGCCCTACGAGCAGTACTTC
v_call: TRBV5-6; clone_size: NA; j_call: TRBJ1-2; d_call: TRBD1; cdr3_aa: CASSLADRGAYGYTF; cdr3_nt: TGTGCCAGCAGCTTGGCAGACAGGGGAGCCTATGGCTACACCTTC
v_call: TRBV6-1; clone_size: NA; j_call: TRBJ2-5; d_call: NA; cdr3_aa: CASSRGVDETQYF; cdr3_nt: TGTGCCAGCAGTAGGGGGGTCGACGAGACCCAGTACTTC
v_call: TRBV6-5; clone_size: NA; j_call: TRBJ2-1; d_call: TRBD2; cdr3_aa: CASKITGGNNEQFF; cdr3_nt: TGTGCCAGCAAAATCACGGGGGGTAACAATGAGCAGTTCTTC
v_call: TRBV6-1; clone_size: once; j_call: TRBJ2-1; d_call: TRBD1; cdr3_aa: CASRDLDREDFF; cdr3_nt: TGTGCCAGCAGGGACCTGGACAGGGAGGATTTCTTC
v_call: TRBV5-1; clone_size: NA; j_call: TRBJ2-3; d_call: NA; cdr3_aa: CASRGGAADTQYF; cdr3_nt: TGCGCCAGCAGGGGGGGGGCCGCAGATACGCAGTATTTT
v_call: TRBV5-1; clone_size: NA; j_call: TRBJ1-2; d_call: TRBD1; cdr3_aa: CASSLGQGLSYGYTF; cdr3_nt: TGCGCCAGCAGCCTCGGACAGGGTCTTTCCTATGGCTACACCTTC
v_call: TRBV19; clone_size: NA; j_call: TRBJ2-7; d_call: NA; cdr3_aa: CASSMSGMGTYEQYF; cdr3_nt: TGTGCCAGTAGTATGTCAGGGATGGGGACCTACGAGCAGTACTTC
v_call: TRBV6-5; clone_size: few; j_call: TRBJ1-6; d_call: NA; cdr3_aa: CASRSDRRDNSPLHF; cdr3_nt: TGTGCCAGCAGAAGTGACAGGAGAGATAATTCACCCCTCCACTTT
v_call: TRBV5-4; clone_size: once; j_call: TRBJ1-1; d_call: NA; cdr3_aa: CASSGTLKGTEAFF; cdr3_nt: TGTGCCAGCAGCGGGACACTAAAGGGCACTGAAGCTTTCTTT
v_call: TRBV11-2; clone_size: NA; j_call: TRBJ1-6; d_call: TRBD1; cdr3_aa: CASSLVVTGVSPLHF; cdr3_nt: TGTGCCAGCAGCTTAGTCGTGACAGGGGTTTCACCCCTCCACTTT